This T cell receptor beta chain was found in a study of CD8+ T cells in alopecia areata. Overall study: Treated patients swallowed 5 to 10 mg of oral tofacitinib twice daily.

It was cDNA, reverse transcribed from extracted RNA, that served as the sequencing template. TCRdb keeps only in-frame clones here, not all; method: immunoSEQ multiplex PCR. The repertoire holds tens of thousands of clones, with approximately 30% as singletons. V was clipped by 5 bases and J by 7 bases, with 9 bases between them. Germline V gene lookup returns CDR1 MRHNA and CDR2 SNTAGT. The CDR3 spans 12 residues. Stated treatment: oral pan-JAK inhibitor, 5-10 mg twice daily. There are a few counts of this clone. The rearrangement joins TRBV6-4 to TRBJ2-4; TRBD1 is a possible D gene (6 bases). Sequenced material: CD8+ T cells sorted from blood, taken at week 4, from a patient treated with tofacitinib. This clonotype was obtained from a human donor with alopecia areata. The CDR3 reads CASSPGANIQYF. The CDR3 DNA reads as TGTGCCAGCAGTCCAGGGGCGAACATTCAGTACTTC.